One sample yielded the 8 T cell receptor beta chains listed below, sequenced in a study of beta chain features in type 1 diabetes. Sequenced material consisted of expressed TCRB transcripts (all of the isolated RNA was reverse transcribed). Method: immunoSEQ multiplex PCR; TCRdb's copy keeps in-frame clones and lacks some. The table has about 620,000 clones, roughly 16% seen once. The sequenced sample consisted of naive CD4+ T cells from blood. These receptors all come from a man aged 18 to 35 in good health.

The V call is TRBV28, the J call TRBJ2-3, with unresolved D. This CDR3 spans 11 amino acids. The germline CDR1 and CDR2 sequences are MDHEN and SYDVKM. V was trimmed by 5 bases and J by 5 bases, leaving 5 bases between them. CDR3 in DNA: TGTGCCAGCAGTGCCCGAGATACGCAGTATTTT. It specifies CASSARDTQYF.

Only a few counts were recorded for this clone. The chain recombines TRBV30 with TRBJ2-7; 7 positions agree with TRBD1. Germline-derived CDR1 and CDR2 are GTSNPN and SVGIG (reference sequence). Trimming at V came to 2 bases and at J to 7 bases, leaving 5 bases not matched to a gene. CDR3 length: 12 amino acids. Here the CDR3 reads CAWSTGVREQYF. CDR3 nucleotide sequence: TGTGCCTGGAGTACAGGGGTTAGGGAGCAGTACTTC.

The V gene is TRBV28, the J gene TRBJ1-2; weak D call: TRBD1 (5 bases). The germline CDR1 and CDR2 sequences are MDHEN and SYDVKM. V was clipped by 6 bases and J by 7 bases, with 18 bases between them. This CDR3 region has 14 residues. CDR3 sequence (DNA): TGTGCCAGCAGCTCACCCGGGACGCGGGTTGGCTACACCTTC. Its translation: CASSSPGTRVGYTF.

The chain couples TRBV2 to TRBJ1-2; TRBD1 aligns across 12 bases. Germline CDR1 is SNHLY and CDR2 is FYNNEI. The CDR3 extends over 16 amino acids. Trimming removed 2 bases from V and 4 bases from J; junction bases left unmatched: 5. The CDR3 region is CASSERDRGRGYGYTF. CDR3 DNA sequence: TGTGCCAGCAGTGAACGGGACAGGGGGCGCGGCTATGGCTACACCTTC. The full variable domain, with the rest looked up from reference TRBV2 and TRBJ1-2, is EPEVTQTPSHQVTQMGQEVILRCVPISNHLYFYWYRQILGQKVEFLVSFYNNEISEKSEIFDDQFSVERPDGSNFTLKIRSTKLEDSAMYFCASSERDRGRGYGYTFGSGTRLTVV.

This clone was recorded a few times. CDR3 loop: CASSAPPNYGYTF. DNA of the CDR3: TGTGCCAGCAGCGCACCCCCTAACTATGGCTACACCTTC. This chain joins TRBV9 and TRBJ1-2, with D hard to call. Trimming stripped 3 bases from V and 0 bases from J, with 6 bases between. Germline values: CDR1 SGDLS, CDR2 YYNGEE. The CDR3 contains 13 residues.

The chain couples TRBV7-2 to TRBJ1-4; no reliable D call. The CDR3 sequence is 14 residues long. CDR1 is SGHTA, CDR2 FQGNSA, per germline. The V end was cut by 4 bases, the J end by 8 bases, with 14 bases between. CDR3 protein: CASSSGPGGEKLFF. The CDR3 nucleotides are TGTGCCAGCAGCTCCGGACCCGGCGGGGAAAAACTGTTTTTT.

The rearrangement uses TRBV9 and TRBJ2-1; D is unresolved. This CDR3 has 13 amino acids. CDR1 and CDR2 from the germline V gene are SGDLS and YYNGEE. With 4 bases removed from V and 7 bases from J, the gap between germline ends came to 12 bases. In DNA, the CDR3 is TGTGCCAGCAGCCCAAAAACCAAGAATGAGCAGTTCTTC. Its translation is CASSPKTKNEQFF.

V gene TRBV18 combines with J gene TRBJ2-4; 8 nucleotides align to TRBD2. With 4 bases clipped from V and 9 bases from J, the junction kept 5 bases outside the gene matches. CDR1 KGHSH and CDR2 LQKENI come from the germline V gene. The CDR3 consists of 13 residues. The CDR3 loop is CASSLGTSPIQYF. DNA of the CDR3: TGTGCCAGCTCACTTGGGACTAGTCCCATTCAGTACTTC.